These 31 T cell receptor beta chains came from one sample sequenced in a study of blood T cell repertoires in COVID-19. Sequenced by immunoSEQ multiplex PCR; TCRdb stores in-frame clones only, minus some. This sample has some 300,000 clones, with roughly 88% found just once. Specimen: PBMCs or T cells enriched from blood (not recorded which). These receptor sequences come from a woman in her twenties or thirties who had recovered from COVID-19.

The chain has TRBV27 and TRBJ1-2, with D possibly TRBD1 on 5 matching bases. V lost 1 base, J lost 4 bases, and 13 bases lay in between. Germline V gene data show CDR1 as MNHEY and CDR2 as SMNVEV (reference sequence). The CDR3 spans 15 residues. The CDR3 spells CASSLWAGNFYGYTF. CDR3 DNA: TGTGCCAGCAGTTTATGGGCAGGGAATTTCTATGGCTACACCTTC.

The rearrangement links TRBV4-1 to TRBJ2-3, with D possibly matching TRBD1 (5 bases). V lost 5 bases to trimming and J lost 0 bases, with 12 bases between them. The CDR3 has 15 amino acids. Germline V gene sequence: CDR1 MGHRA, CDR2 YSYEKL. The CDR3 bases are TGCGCCAGCAGCGATAGGGGTCCCAGCACAGATACGCAGTATTTT. It is translated as CASSDRGPSTDTQYF.

The chain couples TRBV7-3 to TRBJ2-3, with 13 positions matching TRBD2. Germline CDR1 and CDR2: SGHTA and FQGTGA. This CDR3 is built from 17 residues. V was pared by 3 bases and J by 9 bases, with 12 bases of the junction left unmatched. The CDR3 DNA follows: TGTGCCAGCAGCTTGGGTACTAGCGGGGGGGCCTTGGGGACGCAGTATTTT. This gives the protein CASSLGTSGGALGTQYF. Complete variable domain (other parts from reference TRBV7-3 and TRBJ2-3): GAGVSQTPSNKVTEKGKYVELRCDPISGHTALYWYRQSLGQGPEFLIYFQGTGAADDSGLPNDRFFAVRPEGSVSTLKIQRTERGDSAVYLCASSLGTSGGALGTQYFGPGTRLTVL.

This clone was detected once. The chain links TRBV14 to TRBJ1-2, with 9 positions matching TRBD1. This CDR3 contains 14 residues. CDR1 is SGHDN, CDR2 FVKESK, per germline. The V gene end was trimmed by 4 bases and the J gene end by 2 bases; junction bases not matched to a gene: 2. The CDR3 coding sequence is TGTGCCAGCAGCCCCGGGACAGGGAACTATGGCTACACCTTC. Its translation is CASSPGTGNYGYTF.

This clone is a singleton in its sample. Mismatch with germline at one junction end may stem from a read error. This chain connects TRBV6-2 or TRBV6-3 to TRBJ1-1, with unresolved D. Germline CDR1 and CDR2: MNHEY and SVGEGT. The CDR3 loop spans 12 amino acids. CDR3 amino acids: CASSYLHRPEVF. CDR3 DNA sequence: TGTGCCAGCAGTTACTTACATCGACCGGAGGTCTTT.

The rearrangement links TRBV19 to TRBJ2-1; TRBD2 aligns across 14 bases. J gave up 5 bases and V 7 bases, and 1 base lay outside the gene matches. Per the germline V gene, CDR1 is LNHDA and CDR2 is SQIVND (reference sequence). The CDR3 has 14 amino acids. For the CDR3, the DNA is TGTGCCAGTATGGGACTAGCGGGGGACAATGAGCAGTTCTTC. It codes for CASMGLAGDNEQFF.

The rearrangement uses TRBV7-2 and TRBJ2-7, with 11 bases fitting TRBD2. Trimming at V came to 7 bases and at J to 4 bases, leaving 6 bases not matched to a gene. This CDR3 is built from 14 residues. Germline values: CDR1 SGHTA, CDR2 FQGNSA. In DNA form, the CDR3 reads TGTGCCAGCAAACTAGCGGGAGTGGATTACGAGCAGTACTTC. Translation: CASKLAGVDYEQYF.

The chain carries TRBV28 and TRBJ1-6; TRBD1 agrees at 10 bases. The CDR3 is 16 amino acids. Germline CDR1 reads MDHEN; CDR2 reads SYDVKM. The junction had 8 bases not matched to a gene; V was cut back by 6 bases and J by 6 bases. CDR3 loop: CASSSLGQGVNSPLHF. CDR3 DNA sequence: TGTGCCAGCAGCTCCCTAGGACAGGGGGTTAATTCACCCCTCCACTTT.

CDR3 DNA sequence: TGTGCCAGCAGCTTCCAAAGGGCAGGGGCTATGAAGGCGTTCTTC. The encoded protein is CASSFQRAGAMKAFF. The V gene is TRBV7-2, the J gene TRBJ2-1, with TRBD1 as a possible D gene (6 bases). There are 15 residues in the CDR3. Germline lookup yields CDR1 SGHTA and CDR2 FQGNSA. The ends were cut back, 3 bases at V and 15 bases at J, with 24 bases in the middle.

The J gene is TRBJ1-1, the V gene TRBV6-5; TRBD1 agrees at 7 bases. The V gene's germline CDR1 is MNHEY and CDR2 SVGAGI. The V segment lost 10 bases and the J segment 1 base; nucleotides outside the gene matches: 6. The CDR3 is 13 residues long. This CDR3 is CANTGAENTEAFF. The DNA for the CDR3 is TGTGCCAACACAGGGGCGGAGAACACTGAAGCTTTCTTT.

CDR3 residues: CASSYLAGGQETQYF. CDR3 coding DNA: TGCGCCAGCAGCTACTTAGCGGGAGGGCAAGAGACCCAGTACTTC. The chain employs TRBV5-1 and TRBJ2-5, with 11 positions matching TRBD2. CDR1 and CDR2 (germline): SGHRS, YFSETQ. The ends lost 3 bases at V and 2 bases at J; junction bases unmatched: 3. This CDR3 is built from 15 residues.

This clone was observed a handful of times. This rearrangement joins TRBV9 to TRBJ2-5, with 7 nucleotides matching TRBD1. Germline-derived CDR1 and CDR2 are SGDLS and YYNGEE. The CDR3 consists of 15 residues. The J segment lost 0 bases and the V segment lost 2 bases, leaving 4 bases of the junction unmatched. CDR3 amino acids: CASSVAGGNQETQYF. Written as DNA, the CDR3 is TGTGCCAGCAGCGTTGCAGGGGGTAACCAAGAGACCCAGTACTTC.

This rearrangement joins TRBV25-1 to TRBJ2-5; 7 nucleotides line up with TRBD1. Germline V gene sequence: CDR1 MGHDK, CDR2 SYGVNS. This CDR3 is 13 amino acids long. V was pared by 4 bases and J by 5 bases, with 4 bases of the junction left unmatched. CDR3 coding DNA: TGTGCCAGCAGTGGACAGGGCAGGGAGACCCAGTACTTC. Its protein is CASSGQGRETQYF.

This chain joins TRBV19 and TRBJ2-1, with D unresolved. Germline V gene data show CDR1 as LNHDA and CDR2 as SQIVND (reference sequence). Trimming took 4 bases from V and 3 from J, leaving 13 bases between them. There are 15 residues in the CDR3. Written as DNA, the CDR3 is TGTGCCAGTAGTAACCAACCAGGTAGCTACAATGAGCAGTTCTTC. Encoded protein: CASSNQPGSYNEQFF.

The V and J genes are TRBV7-8 and TRBJ2-3, with D perhaps matching TRBD1 (6 bases). V lost 1 base, J lost 4 bases, and 21 bases lay in between. The germline gives CDR1 SGHVS, CDR2 FQNEAQ. There are 18 residues in the CDR3. The CDR3 region has the DNA TGTGCCAGCAGCTTAGTTGGGCTGGGGGCTGGGAATCCAGATACGCAGTATTTT. Translating it yields CASSLVGLGAGNPDTQYF.

The chain recombines TRBV30 with TRBJ1-2; tentative D call: TRBD1 (6 bases). The CDR3 spans 18 residues. V was trimmed by 2 bases and J by 4 bases, leaving 26 bases between them. Germline lookup yields CDR1 GTSNPN and CDR2 SVGIG (reference sequence). The CDR3 protein is CAWSSQKRTASWSYGYTF. The DNA for the CDR3 is TGTGCCTGGAGTAGCCAGAAGAGGACAGCCTCCTGGAGCTATGGCTACACCTTC.

V usage is TRBV10-3 and J usage is TRBJ1-1; D call uncertain. V was shortened by 6 bases and J by 8 bases, with 13 bases between the two germline ends. The CDR3 has 12 amino acids. Germline V lookup: CDR1 ENHRY, CDR2 SYGVKD. CDR3 DNA sequence: TGTGCCATCAGCGGGAGTAACGGGGAAGCTTTCTTT. Amino acids: CAISGSNGEAFF.

The chain couples TRBV5-1 to TRBJ2-3; 10 bases are shared with TRBD1. With V trimmed by 7 bases and J by 3 bases, 8 bases remained unmatched. Germline lookup yields CDR1 SGHRS and CDR2 YFSETQ. The CDR3 extends over 15 amino acids. Here the CDR3 DNA reads TGCGCCAGCCGGGACAGGGGTTTTGAAACAGATACGCAGTATTTT. It yields the protein CASRDRGFETDTQYF.

The chain combines TRBV24-1 with TRBJ2-1, with TRBD1 matching over 7 bases. The length of the CDR3 is 16 residues. From germline, CDR1 is KGHDR and CDR2 SFDVKD. The J segment lost 9 bases and the V segment lost 1 base, leaving 11 bases of the junction unmatched. This CDR3 is CATSDFRDRARGEQFF. The CDR3 nucleotides read TGTGCCACCAGTGATTTCCGAGACAGGGCCCGGGGTGAGCAGTTCTTC.

This clone was detected a few times. V and J are TRBV28 and TRBJ2-3; 11 nucleotides line up with TRBD1. This CDR3 is 15 amino acids long. Germline V gene sequence: CDR1 MDHEN, CDR2 SYDVKM. V trimming: 6 bases; J trimming: 5 bases; junction bases outside the gene matches: 7. Here the CDR3 DNA reads TGTGCCAGCAGCCTGGACAGGGGGCGAGGAGATACGCAGTATTTT. This codes for CASSLDRGRGDTQYF.

The chain uses TRBV6-4 and TRBJ1-2; perhaps TRBD1 as D (6 bases). There are 11 residues in the CDR3. The germline CDR1 and CDR2 sequences are MRHNA and SNTAGT. V was shortened by 6 bases and J by 7 bases, with 9 bases between the two germline ends. The CDR3 bases are TGTGCCAGCAGGGGGGCTCGTGGCTACACCTTC. Encoded protein: CASRGARGYTF.

The J gene is TRBJ2-4, the V gene TRBV6-2 or TRBV6-3, with D perhaps matching TRBD2 (5 bases). CDR3 size: 14 residues. Germline CDR1 is MNHEY and CDR2 is SVGEGT. V lost 6 bases and J lost 7, with 16 bases in between. The CDR3 nucleotides are TGTGCCAGCAGCCAACTAGACCTGACCAACATTCAGTACTTC. Protein product: CASSQLDLTNIQYF.

The chain uses TRBV28 and TRBJ2-1, with 7 bases fitting TRBD2. The CDR3 has 16 residues. The V gene's germline CDR1 is MDHEN and CDR2 SYDVKM. The V segment lost 5 bases and the J segment 4 bases; nucleotides outside the gene matches: 11. CDR3: CASSPPNMREYNEQFF. The CDR3 bases are TGTGCCAGCAGTCCACCGAACATGCGGGAGTACAATGAGCAGTTCTTC.

The chain is built from TRBV7-8 and TRBJ1-4; TRBD1 agrees at 7 bases. Germline trimming cut 6 bases from V and 11 bases from J; bases unmatched to any gene: 9. Germline CDR1 and CDR2: SGHVS and FQNEAQ. This CDR3 is built from 13 residues. The CDR3 coding sequence is TGTGCCAGCAGGTACAGGGGAGAGGGGAAACTGTTTTTT. It specifies CASRYRGEGKLFF.

This chain connects TRBV7-6 to TRBJ2-2, with 10 bases fitting TRBD2. V gave up 3 bases and J gave up 3 bases; unmatched junction bases: 4. The germline V gene encodes CDR1 SGHVS and CDR2 FNYEAQ. This CDR3 contains 16 residues. The CDR3 is CASSFTSGTDTGELFF. The CDR3 coding sequence is TGTGCCAGCAGCTTCACTAGCGGGACCGACACCGGGGAGCTGTTTTTT.

This sequence joins TRBV5-1 and TRBJ2-7, with 7 bases that match TRBD1. J lost 3 bases, V lost 4 bases, and 7 bases had no gene match. This CDR3 has 14 residues. Germline V lookup: CDR1 SGHRS, CDR2 YFSETQ. CDR3 loop: CASSQDRFHYEQYF. For the CDR3, the DNA is TGCGCCAGCAGCCAGGACAGGTTCCACTACGAGCAGTACTTC.

This clone was counted once. V is TRBV27 and J is TRBJ1-1; TRBD1 matches at 9 bases. The germline CDR1 and CDR2 sequences are MNHEY and SMNVEV (reference sequence). V shed 4 bases, J shed 1 base, and the junction held 4 bases outside the gene matches. The CDR3 extends over 15 amino acids. The CDR3 region is CASSWGTGTNTEAFF. CDR3 nucleotides: TGTGCCAGCAGTTGGGGGACAGGGACGAACACTGAAGCTTTCTTT.

The gene calls are TRBV5-5 and TRBJ2-1, with 10 nucleotides matching TRBD2. Germline lookup yields CDR1 SGHKS and CDR2 YYEKEE (reference sequence). This CDR3 has 17 amino acids. V dropped 3 bases and J dropped 6; count of bases not matched to a gene: 12. The CDR3 is CASSSTGLAVGVNEQFF. The CDR3 DNA sequence: TGTGCCAGCAGCTCCACCGGACTAGCGGTAGGGGTCAATGAGCAGTTCTTC. The variable domain in full, completed from reference TRBV5-5 and TRBJ2-1, reads DAGVTQSPTHLIKTRGQQVTLRCSPISGHKSVSWYQQVLGQGPQFIFQYYEKEERGRGNFPDRFSARQFPNYSSELNVNALLLGDSALYLCASSSTGLAVGVNEQFFGPGTRLTVL.

CDR3 amino acids: CASSYSIKAGQGFGKLFF. CDR3 in DNA: TGTGCCAGCAGTTACTCGATTAAGGCGGGACAGGGTTTCGGAAAACTGTTTTTT. V and J are TRBV6-2 or TRBV6-3 and TRBJ1-4; TRBD1 aligns across 9 bases. With V trimmed by 0 bases and J by 10 bases, 15 bases remained unmatched. This CDR3 is built from 18 residues. Germline V gives CDR1 MNHEY, CDR2 SVGEGT.

This sequence joins TRBV10-3 and TRBJ2-3; 7 nucleotides align to TRBD2. V shed 6 bases, J shed 3 bases, and the junction held 24 bases outside the gene matches. The CDR3 loop spans 20 amino acids. Per germline, CDR1 ENHRY and CDR2 SYGVKD. CDR3: CAIRRNEIQRGGGRTDTQYF. For the CDR3, the DNA is TGTGCCATCAGGAGGAACGAGATTCAGCGGGGTGGCGGAAGGACAGATACGCAGTATTTT.

The CDR3 nucleotides are TGTGCCAGCAGCGTAGGAACTTCGGGGTGGTACAATGAGCAGTTCTTC. It is translated as CASSVGTSGWYNEQFF. This chain connects TRBV9 to TRBJ2-1; possibly TRBD2 for D (5 bases). Looked up from germline, CDR1 is SGDLS and CDR2 is YYNGEE. CDR3 length equals 16 residues. Trimming left V 0 bases short and J 4 bases short, with 14 bases between.